Detailed here is one T cell receptor beta chain. This record belongs to a study of T cell changes during pregnancy in multiple sclerosis. Data came from immunoSEQ multiplex PCR; TCRdb stores just in-frame clones and leaves some out. The table lists fewer than 40,000 clones, 91% of them singletons, with approximately 0.44% in the top ten. The CDR3 has 11 residues. The V gene lost 8 bases and the J gene lost 7 bases, with 9 bases spanning the gap. Germline V lookup: CDR1 MNHNS, CDR2 SASEGT. The sequencing used CD4+ T cells from peripheral blood mononuclear cells, collected in the second trimester of pregnancy. The TCR originated in a female donor in good health, enrolled as a control in a pregnancy study. The chain carries TRBV6-1 and TRBJ1-5, with no clear D. CDR3 sequence: CASGPGQPQHF. CDR3 in DNA: TGTGCCAGCGGCCCAGGCCAGCCCCAGCATTTT.